The 32 T cell receptor beta chains given below trace back to one sample, sequenced in a study of T cell changes during pregnancy in multiple sclerosis. Here immunoSEQ multiplex PCR was the method, and the copy in TCRdb shows in-frame clones only, minus some. Among tens of thousands of clones, around 94% were seen once, and the ten largest hold roughly 0.81%. The sequencing here drew on CD4+ T cells from peripheral blood mononuclear cells, taken in the third trimester of pregnancy. All receptors come from a female donor with multiple sclerosis, enrolled in a pregnancy study.

With regard to this clone: This specimen includes other DNA sequences encoding the same CDR3. The chain links TRBV5-1 to TRBJ1-1, with D possibly TRBD1 on 6 matching bases. Germline assignment: CDR1 SGHRS and CDR2 YFSETQ. The CDR3 consists of 14 residues. V shed 0 bases and J shed 3 bases, with 9 bases lying between them. CDR3 sequence: CASSLVGGDTEAFF. CDR3 DNA: TGCGCCAGCAGCTTGGTAGGGGGGGACACTGAAGCTTTCTTT.

J is TRBJ1-1 and V is TRBV30; TRBD1 is a possible D gene (5 bases). The CDR3 is made up of 13 amino acids. The germline V gene has CDR1 GTSNPN and CDR2 SVGIG (reference sequence). V dropped 3 bases and J dropped 4 bases, with 12 bases sitting between them. Here the CDR3 DNA reads TGTGCCTGGAGGGGGGAGGTCGGCACTGAAGCTTTCTTT. Residues: CAWRGEVGTEAFF.

The rearrangement uses TRBV5-1 and TRBJ2-3; 12 bases are shared with TRBD1. CDR1 and CDR2 (germline): SGHRS, YFSETQ. The CDR3 loop spans 16 amino acids. The V gene end was trimmed by 0 bases and the J gene end by 6 bases; junction bases not matched to a gene: 5. CDR3 nucleotide sequence: TGCGCCAGCAGCTTGGATGGGACAGGGGGCTGGGATACGCAGTATTTT. Its translation is CASSLDGTGGWDTQYF.

The gene calls are TRBV7-3 and TRBJ2-3; D uncertain. The CDR3 has 15 amino acids. Germline CDR1 and CDR2: SGHTA and FQGTGA. V lost 2 bases and J 0 bases, leaving 9 bases between the germline ends. This CDR3 reads CASSLQLSSTDTQYF. Written as DNA, the CDR3 is TGTGCCAGCAGCTTACAGTTATCTAGCACAGATACGCAGTATTTT. Together with reference TRBV7-3 and TRBJ2-3, the CDR3 gives the full variable domain: GAGVSQTPSNKVTEKGKYVELRCDPISGHTALYWYRQSLGQGPEFLIYFQGTGAADDSGLPNDRFFAVRPEGSVSTLKIQRTERGDSAVYLCASSLQLSSTDTQYFGPGTRLTVL.

The rearrangement links TRBV2 to TRBJ2-5, with a weak D call TRBD1 (6 bases). CDR1 is SNHLY, CDR2 FYNNEI, per germline. The V end lost 6 bases, the J end lost 0 bases, and 11 bases lay between the germline ends. The CDR3 is 14 amino acids. This chain's CDR3 is CASRDSEYQETQYF. DNA of the CDR3: TGTGCCAGCAGGGACAGCGAGTACCAAGAGACCCAGTACTTC.

The V and J genes are TRBV7-3 and TRBJ2-3, with 7 bases fitting TRBD2. This CDR3 is built from 14 residues. The V gene's germline CDR1 is SGHTA and CDR2 FQGTGA. Trimming removed 1 base from V and 7 bases from J; junction bases left unmatched: 5. The CDR3 loop reads CASSLMGGGNTQYF. Written as DNA, the CDR3 is TGTGCCAGCAGCTTAATGGGGGGGGGAAATACGCAGTATTTT. The whole variable domain, remainder taken from reference TRBV7-3 and TRBJ2-3, is GAGVSQTPSNKVTEKGKYVELRCDPISGHTALYWYRQSLGQGPEFLIYFQGTGAADDSGLPNDRFFAVRPEGSVSTLKIQRTERGDSAVYLCASSLMGGGNTQYFGPGTRLTVL.

CDR3 loop: CASSGSRTSDSYNEQFF. CDR3 nucleotides: TGTGCCAGCAGCGGTTCCAGGACTAGCGACTCCTACAATGAGCAGTTCTTC. The chain uses TRBV9 and TRBJ2-1; 9 bases map to TRBD2. The CDR3 covers 17 residues. V lost 3 bases and J lost 0; bases outside the gene matches: 7. Per the germline V gene, CDR1 is SGDLS and CDR2 is YYNGEE.

This clone was found once. The chain links TRBV30 to TRBJ1-5; 7 bases agree with TRBD1. This CDR3 spans 14 amino acids. V was clipped by 2 bases and J by 12 bases; unmatched bases: 13. Per the germline V gene, CDR1 is GTSNPN and CDR2 is SVGIG (reference sequence). DNA for the CDR3: TGTGCCTGGAGTAAGACAGGGCCCGGTAGAGTCCAGCATTTT. Protein sequence: CAWSKTGPGRVQHF.

The CDR3 nucleotides read TGTGCCAGCAGTCAAGATCGAACAGATTACGAGCAGTACTTC. It encodes CASSQDRTDYEQYF. The chain joins TRBV7-2 to TRBJ2-7; D unclear. The CDR3 contains 14 residues. The germline V gene encodes CDR1 SGHTA and CDR2 FQGNSA. V lost 6 bases and J 4 bases, leaving 16 bases between the germline ends.

Here the CDR3 DNA reads TGCGCCAGCAGAAAACCGGGACAGAACACCGGGGAGCTGTTTTTT. It specifies CASRKPGQNTGELFF. The chain has TRBV5-1 and TRBJ2-2; weak D call: TRBD1 (6 bases). Per germline, CDR1 SGHRS and CDR2 YFSETQ. This CDR3 is 15 amino acids long. Trimming took off 5 bases at V and 1 base at J, with 12 bases between the two ends.

As concerns this clone: A much larger clone lies a single base off, so this may be a read error. This chain uses TRBV2 with TRBJ1-5, with D possibly TRBD1 on 5 matching bases. V lost 6 bases and J lost 4, with 7 bases in between. CDR1 and CDR2 (germline): SNHLY, FYNNEI. This CDR3 is 12 amino acids long. The CDR3 loop is CASRQENQPQHF. The CDR3 nucleotides are TGTGCCAGCAGACAGGAGAATCAGCCCCAGCATTTT.

This clone was found once. This chain links TRBV27 with TRBJ2-7; 7 bases are a match to TRBD1. The CDR3 is 12 amino acids. Germline values: CDR1 MNHEY, CDR2 SMNVEV (reference sequence). V lost 4 bases, J lost 8 bases, and 5 bases stayed unmatched. The CDR3 region is CASSSQTGKQYF. The CDR3 coding sequence is TGTGCCAGCAGTTCCCAGACAGGGAAGCAGTACTTC.

V is TRBV5-6 and J is TRBJ1-6; D is unclear. V was pared by 2 bases and J by 10 bases, with 19 bases between. The CDR3 runs to 16 residues. The germline V gene encodes CDR1 SGHDT and CDR2 YYEEEE. The CDR3 region is CASSFWGGPSVSPLHF. Written as DNA, the CDR3 is TGTGCCAGCAGCTTTTGGGGAGGCCCGTCCGTATCACCCCTCCACTTT.

The chain couples TRBV6-1 to TRBJ1-1; TRBD1 might be the D (6 bases). Germline values: CDR1 MNHNS, CDR2 SASEGT. This CDR3 is 13 amino acids long. V lost 10 bases, J lost 2 bases, and 14 bases lay in between. CDR3 DNA: TGTGCCATCACCAGACAGGCAAACACTGAAGCTTTCTTT. Amino acids: CAITRQANTEAFF.

J is TRBJ2-4 and V is TRBV29-1; D is unclear. With 6 bases removed from V and 9 bases from J, the gap between germline ends came to 15 bases. In germline, CDR1 is SQVTM, CDR2 ANQGSEA. The CDR3 sequence is 12 residues long. CDR3 protein: CSVTLTSGIQYF. CDR3 DNA: TGCAGCGTCACACTGACCTCGGGCATTCAGTACTTC.

This clone was seen a single time. V and J are TRBV5-6 and TRBJ1-1; 8 bases line up with TRBD1. The CDR3 extends over 15 amino acids. Per germline, CDR1 SGHDT and CDR2 YYEEEE. Losses at the gene ends were 0 bases for V and 1 base for J; bases not matched to a gene: 2. CDR3 nucleotides: TGTGCCAGCAGCTTGGCGGACAGGGCGAACACTGAAGCTTTCTTT. It translates to CASSLADRANTEAFF.

Only a few counts were recorded for this clone. The V and J genes are TRBV9 and TRBJ1-1; D gene ambiguous. The V gene's germline CDR1 is SGDLS and CDR2 YYNGEE. CDR3 length equals 14 residues. Trimming pared 4 bases from V and 1 base from J, leaving 11 bases between. The CDR3, as DNA: TGTGCCAGCAGCTTACACACGAAGAACACTGAAGCTTTCTTT. It codes for CASSLHTKNTEAFF.

The chain carries TRBV4-3 and TRBJ2-4; D ambiguous. Germline V gene sequence: CDR1 LGHNA, CDR2 YSLEER. The CDR3 totals 13 residues. The V end lost 5 bases, the J end lost 1 base, and 6 bases lay between the germline ends. CDR3 amino acids: CASSTGAKNIQYF. CDR3 bases: TGCGCCAGCAGCACCGGGGCCAAAAACATTCAGTACTTC.

The chain uses TRBV25-1 and TRBJ2-3, with 7 bases aligning to TRBD2. CDR1 is MGHDK and CDR2 is SYGVNS in the germline V gene. The V gene end was trimmed by 4 bases and the J gene end by 9 bases; junction bases not matched to a gene: 10. The CDR3 runs 14 residues. CDR3 amino acids: CASSGLGGPGTQYF. As DNA, the CDR3 is TGTGCCAGCAGTGGCCTGGGAGGGCCCGGGACGCAGTATTTT.

The chain couples TRBV5-4 to TRBJ2-2; 8 positions agree with TRBD2. In germline, CDR1 is SGHNT, CDR2 YYREEE (reference sequence). This CDR3 region has 19 residues. The V segment lost 2 bases and the J segment 2 bases; nucleotides outside the gene matches: 14. CDR3 protein: CASSLLSLGRGANTGELFF. The CDR3 DNA is TGTGCCAGCAGCTTATTGTCGCTAGGGCGGGGGGCCAACACCGGGGAGCTGTTTTTT.

The rearrangement joins TRBV27 to TRBJ1-2; the match to TRBD1 covers 9 bases. This CDR3 has 16 residues. J lost 2 bases, V lost 2 bases, and 6 bases had no gene match. Per the germline V gene, CDR1 is MNHEY and CDR2 is SMNVEV (reference sequence). CDR3 bases: TGTGCCAGCAGTTTACTTGGGACAGGGCTCAACTATGGCTACACCTTC. Its protein product is CASSLLGTGLNYGYTF.

The chain's CDR3 is CASSLAGRGQGSYEQYF. CDR3 in DNA: TGTGCCAGCAGCTTAGCTGGTAGGGGACAGGGTTCCTACGAGCAGTACTTC. The rearrangement joins TRBV7-2 to TRBJ2-7; 9 bases line up with TRBD1. J gave up 1 base and V 0 bases, and 7 bases lay outside the gene matches. CDR1 and CDR2 (germline): SGHTA, FQGNSA. The CDR3 is 17 amino acids.

The chain carries TRBV29-1 and TRBJ1-1; weak D call: TRBD1 (5 bases). The germline V gene has CDR1 SQVTM and CDR2 ANQGSEA. Trimming pared 7 bases from V and 1 base from J, leaving 7 bases between. The CDR3 has 11 residues. The CDR3, as DNA: TGCAGCGCCCAGGGGAACACTGAAGCTTTCTTT. Residues: CSAQGNTEAFF.

J is TRBJ1-4 and V is TRBV5-5; D may be TRBD1 (5 bases). The V gene's germline CDR1 is SGHKS and CDR2 YYEKEE (reference sequence). Between the trimmed V and J ends, which lost 7 bases and 3 bases, there was a span of 16 bases. The CDR3 is 15 residues long. CDR3 residues: CASAWGEVANEKLFF. CDR3 in DNA: TGTGCCAGCGCGTGGGGGGAAGTCGCTAATGAAAAACTGTTTTTT.

This chain joins TRBV11-2 and TRBJ1-3; 9 nucleotides line up with TRBD1. Trimming at V came to 3 bases and at J to 7 bases, leaving 4 bases not matched to a gene. The germline V gene has CDR1 SGHAT and CDR2 FQNNGV. There are 14 residues in the CDR3. The CDR3 DNA reads as TGTGCCAGCAGCTTGACAGGGGGAGGGAACACCATATATTTT. Residues: CASSLTGGGNTIYF.

This chain uses TRBV30 with TRBJ1-1; D is undetermined. The CDR3 runs 13 residues. CDR1 and CDR2 (germline): GTSNPN, SVGIG (reference sequence). Between the trimmed V and J ends, which lost 2 bases and 2 bases, there was a span of 9 bases. The CDR3 nucleotides read TGTGCCTGGAGTTCACAGCTCAACACTGAAGCTTTCTTT. Translating it yields CAWSSQLNTEAFF.

The rearrangement links TRBV7-2 to TRBJ2-1, with 11 nucleotides matching TRBD2. Germline lookup yields CDR1 SGHTA and CDR2 FQGNSA. The CDR3 covers 16 residues. V gave up 0 bases and J gave up 4 bases; unmatched junction bases: 2. CDR3 in amino acids: CASSLAGTSGYNEQFF. The CDR3 DNA sequence: TGTGCCAGCAGCTTAGCTGGGACTAGCGGATACAATGAGCAGTTCTTC.

The chain joins TRBV7-2 to TRBJ2-7; D ambiguous. The V gene's germline CDR1 is SGHTA and CDR2 FQGNSA. The CDR3 sequence is 15 residues long. Trimming took 5 bases from V and 0 from J, leaving 14 bases between them. The CDR3 spells CASSLDFPSSYEQYF. The CDR3 DNA reads as TGTGCCAGCAGCCTAGACTTCCCAAGCTCCTACGAGCAGTACTTC.

The genes are TRBV29-1 and TRBJ1-1, with 7 bases fitting TRBD1. The CDR3 extends over 14 amino acids. V shed 7 bases and J 5 bases; nucleotides not matched to a gene: 13. In germline, CDR1 is SQVTM, CDR2 ANQGSEA. CDR3 region: CSAPATGWGTEAFF. The CDR3 DNA reads as TGCAGCGCCCCCGCGACAGGGTGGGGTACTGAAGCTTTCTTT.

The CDR3 DNA follows: TGCAGTGCTGGAGGGCCTGGTGGCTACACCTTC. Translated: CSAGGPGGYTF. The chain combines TRBV20-1 with TRBJ1-2; no firm D call. CDR1 and CDR2 from the germline V gene are DFQATT and SNEGSKA (reference sequence). V was clipped by 5 bases and J by 7 bases, with 11 bases between them. This CDR3 contains 11 residues.

This sequence joins TRBV4-3 and TRBJ1-1, with 11 bases identical to TRBD1. Germline-derived CDR1 and CDR2 are LGHNA and YSLEER. The V and J ends lost 3 bases and 1 base, in that order; junction bases with no gene match: 4. The CDR3 is made up of 16 amino acids. The DNA of the CDR3 is TGCGCCAGCAGCCAGAGGACAGGGGGCTCGAACACTGAAGCTTTCTTT. Translation gives CASSQRTGGSNTEAFF.

The chain joins TRBV23-1 to TRBJ1-4, with D maybe TRBD1 (6 bases). TRBV23-1 counts as an open reading frame of uncertain function. CDR3 length: 15 amino acids. V was clipped by 8 bases and J by 8 bases, with 21 bases between them. CDR3 region: CASPGVETRGEKLFF. The CDR3 DNA reads as TGCGCCAGCCCTGGCGTCGAGACAAGGGGGGAAAAACTGTTTTTT.